The 7 T cell receptor beta chains below were found in one sample sequenced in a study of monozygotic twins with inflammatory bowel disease. From its re-call of the 5' RACE reads, TCRdb lists each CDR3 protein once, without DNA. Here the sample table reports 300,000 to 400,000 distinct CDR3 sequences. Sequences were obtained from blood. The receptors shown here come from a human donor with ulcerative colitis or Crohn's disease, or a healthy co-twin of an affected twin (not recorded which).

V and J are TRBV29-1 and TRBJ2-5. Per germline, CDR1 SQVTM and CDR2 ANQGSEA. The CDR3 runs 12 residues. CDR3: CSVEDPPETQYF.

The chain has TRBV5-4 and TRBJ2-3; TCRdb's D gene call, TRBD1, goes unchecked for lack of DNA. From germline, CDR1 is SGHNT and CDR2 YYREEE (reference sequence). The CDR3 contains 16 residues. Here the CDR3 reads CASSNSRGALPDTQYF.

The chain links TRBV12-3 or TRBV12-4 to TRBJ2-7; TCRdb designates TRBD1, a call that cannot be tested without DNA. The CDR3 is 14 residues long. The chain's CDR3 is CASSPGTLLREQYF.

V is TRBV18 and J is TRBJ2-1; there is no DNA to check the TCRdb D call of TRBD1. Germline-derived CDR1 and CDR2 are KGHSH and LQKENI. The CDR3 totals 16 residues. The CDR3 sequence is CASSPGGAFSYNEQFF.

The rearrangement uses TRBV5-1 and TRBJ1-2. The CDR3 totals 14 residues. Germline-derived CDR1 and CDR2 are SGHRS and YFSETQ. CDR3 sequence: CASSLSPTDYGYTF.

This rearrangement joins TRBV20-1 to TRBJ2-3. The CDR3 is 14 residues long. Germline values: CDR1 DFQATT, CDR2 SNEGSKA (reference sequence). The CDR3 protein is CSARDPQMGDTQYF.

The CDR3 sequence is CASSLGPDGQYEQYF. This chain links TRBV4-2 with TRBJ2-7; TCRdb's D gene call, TRBD1, goes unchecked for lack of DNA. This CDR3 region has 15 residues. The germline V gene encodes CDR1 LGHNA and CDR2 YNFKEQ.